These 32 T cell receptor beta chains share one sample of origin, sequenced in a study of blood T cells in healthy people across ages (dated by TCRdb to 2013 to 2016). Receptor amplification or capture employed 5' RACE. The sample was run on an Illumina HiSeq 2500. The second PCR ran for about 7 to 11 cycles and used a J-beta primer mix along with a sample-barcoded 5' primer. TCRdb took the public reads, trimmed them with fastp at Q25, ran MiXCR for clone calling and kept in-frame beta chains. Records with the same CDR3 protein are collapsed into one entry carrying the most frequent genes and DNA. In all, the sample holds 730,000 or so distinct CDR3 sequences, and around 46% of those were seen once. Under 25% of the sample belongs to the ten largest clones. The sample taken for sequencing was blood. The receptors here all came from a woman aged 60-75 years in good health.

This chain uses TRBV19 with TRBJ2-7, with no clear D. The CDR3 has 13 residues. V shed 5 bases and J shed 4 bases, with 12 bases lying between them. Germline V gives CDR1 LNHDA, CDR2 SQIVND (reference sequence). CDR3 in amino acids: CASSPQHDYEQYF. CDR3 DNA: TGTGCCAGTAGTCCCCAACATGATTACGAGCAGTACTTC.

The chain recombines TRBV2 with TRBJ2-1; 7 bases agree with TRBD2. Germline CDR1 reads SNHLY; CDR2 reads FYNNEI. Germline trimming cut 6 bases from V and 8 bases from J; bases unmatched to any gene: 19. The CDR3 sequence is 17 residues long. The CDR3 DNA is TGTGCCAGCAGGGTAAACCCTAGCGGTCCGTTTAGGGATGAGCAGTTCTTC. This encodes CASRVNPSGPFRDEQFF.

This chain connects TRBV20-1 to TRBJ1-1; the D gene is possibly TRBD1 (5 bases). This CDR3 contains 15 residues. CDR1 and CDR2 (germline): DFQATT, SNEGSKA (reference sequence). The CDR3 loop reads CSCPWQGIMNTEAFF. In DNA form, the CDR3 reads TGCAGCTGCCCCTGGCAGGGCATCATGAACACTGAAGCTTTCTTT.

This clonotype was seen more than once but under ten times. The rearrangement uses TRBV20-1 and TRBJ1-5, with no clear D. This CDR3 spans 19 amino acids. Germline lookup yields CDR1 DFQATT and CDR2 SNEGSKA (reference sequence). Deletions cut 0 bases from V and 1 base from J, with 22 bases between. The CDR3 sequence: CSARETGVSNLWSNQPQHF. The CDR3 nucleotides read TGCAGTGCTAGAGAAACTGGCGTCAGCAACCTATGGAGCAATCAGCCCCAGCATTTT.

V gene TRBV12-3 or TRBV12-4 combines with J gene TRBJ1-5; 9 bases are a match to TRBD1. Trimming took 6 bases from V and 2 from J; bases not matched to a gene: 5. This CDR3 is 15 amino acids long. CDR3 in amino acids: CASSRRTGGNQPQHF. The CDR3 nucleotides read TGTGCCAGCAGCAGAAGGACAGGGGGCAATCAGCCCCAGCATTTT.

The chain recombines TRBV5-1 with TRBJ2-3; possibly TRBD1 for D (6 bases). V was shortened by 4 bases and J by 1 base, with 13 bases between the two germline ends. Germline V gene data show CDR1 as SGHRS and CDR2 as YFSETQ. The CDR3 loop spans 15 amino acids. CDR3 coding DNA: TGCGCCAGCAGCCCGGACAGTCCCGGCACAGATACGCAGTATTTT. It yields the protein CASSPDSPGTDTQYF.

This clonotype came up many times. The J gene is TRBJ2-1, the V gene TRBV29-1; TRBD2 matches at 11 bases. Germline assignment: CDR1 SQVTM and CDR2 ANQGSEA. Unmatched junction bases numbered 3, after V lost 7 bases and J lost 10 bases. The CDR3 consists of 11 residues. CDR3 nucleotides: TGCAGCGACCTAGCGGGAGGCGAGCAGTTCTTC. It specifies CSDLAGGEQFF.

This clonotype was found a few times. DNA for the CDR3: TGTGCCAGCAGCGGGGGGGGGTTGATCGTTAATGAGCAGTACTTC. This gives the protein CASSGGGLIVNEQYF. This sequence joins TRBV5-5 and TRBJ2-5; the match to TRBD2 covers 7 bases. This CDR3 has 15 amino acids. Trimming removed 4 bases from V and 11 bases from J; junction bases left unmatched: 17. Germline values: CDR1 SGHKS, CDR2 YYEKEE (reference sequence).

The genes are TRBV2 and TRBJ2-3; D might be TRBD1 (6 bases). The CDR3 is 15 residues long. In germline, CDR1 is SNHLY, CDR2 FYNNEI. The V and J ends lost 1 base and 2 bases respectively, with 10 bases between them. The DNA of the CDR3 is TGTGCCAGCAGTGAAGGGGGGCGCATCACAGATACGCAGTATTTT. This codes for CASSEGGRITDTQYF.

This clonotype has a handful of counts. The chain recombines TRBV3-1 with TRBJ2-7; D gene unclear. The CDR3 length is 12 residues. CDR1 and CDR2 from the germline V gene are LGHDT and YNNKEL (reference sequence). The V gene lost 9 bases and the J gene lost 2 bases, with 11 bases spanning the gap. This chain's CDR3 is CASGAVTYEQYF. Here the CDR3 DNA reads TGTGCCAGTGGCGCAGTCACCTACGAGCAGTACTTC.

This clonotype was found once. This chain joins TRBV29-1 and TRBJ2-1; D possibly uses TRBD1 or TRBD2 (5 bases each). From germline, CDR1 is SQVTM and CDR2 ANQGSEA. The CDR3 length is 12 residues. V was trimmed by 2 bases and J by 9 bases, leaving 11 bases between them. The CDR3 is CSVETQGVEQFF. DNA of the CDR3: TGCAGCGTTGAAACGCAGGGAGTTGAGCAGTTCTTC.

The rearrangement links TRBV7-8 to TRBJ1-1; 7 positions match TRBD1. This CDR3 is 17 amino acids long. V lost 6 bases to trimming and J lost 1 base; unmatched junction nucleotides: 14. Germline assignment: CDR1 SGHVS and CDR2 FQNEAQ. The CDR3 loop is CASSSQTTGRGNTEAFF. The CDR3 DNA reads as TGTGCCAGCAGTTCACAAACGACAGGGCGGGGGAACACTGAAGCTTTCTTT.

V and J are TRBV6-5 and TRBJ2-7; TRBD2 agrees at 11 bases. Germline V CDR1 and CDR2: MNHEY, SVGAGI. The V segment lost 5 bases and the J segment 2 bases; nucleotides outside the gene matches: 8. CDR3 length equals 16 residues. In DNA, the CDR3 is TGTGCCAGCAGTACGAAGACTAGCGGGGCACCCTACGAGCAGTACTTC. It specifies CASSTKTSGAPYEQYF.

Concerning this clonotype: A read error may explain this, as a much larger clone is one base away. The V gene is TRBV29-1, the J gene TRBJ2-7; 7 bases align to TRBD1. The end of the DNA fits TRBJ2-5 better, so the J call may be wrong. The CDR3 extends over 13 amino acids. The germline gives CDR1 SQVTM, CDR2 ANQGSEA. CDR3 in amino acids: CSIESARGETQYF. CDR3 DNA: TGCAGCATTGAATCGGCCAGGGGGGAGACCCAGTACTTC.

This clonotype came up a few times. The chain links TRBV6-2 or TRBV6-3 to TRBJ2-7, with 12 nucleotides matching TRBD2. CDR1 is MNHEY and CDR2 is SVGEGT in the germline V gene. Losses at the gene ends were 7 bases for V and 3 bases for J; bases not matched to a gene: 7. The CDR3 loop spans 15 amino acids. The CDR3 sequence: CASTDWTSGNYEQYF. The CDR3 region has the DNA TGTGCCAGCACCGATTGGACTAGCGGGAACTACGAGCAGTACTTC.

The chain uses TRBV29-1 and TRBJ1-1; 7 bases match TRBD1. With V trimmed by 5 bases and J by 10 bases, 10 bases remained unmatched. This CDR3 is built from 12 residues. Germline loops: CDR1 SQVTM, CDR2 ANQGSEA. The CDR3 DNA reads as TGCAGCGTTAACCGACAGGGCGTTGTAGCTTTCTTT. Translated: CSVNRQGVVAFF.

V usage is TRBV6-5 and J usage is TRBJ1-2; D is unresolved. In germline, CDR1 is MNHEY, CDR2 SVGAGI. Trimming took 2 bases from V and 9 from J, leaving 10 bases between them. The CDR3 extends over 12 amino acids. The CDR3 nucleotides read TGTGCCAGCAGTTACACCCTCGACAGCTACACCTTC. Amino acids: CASSYTLDSYTF.

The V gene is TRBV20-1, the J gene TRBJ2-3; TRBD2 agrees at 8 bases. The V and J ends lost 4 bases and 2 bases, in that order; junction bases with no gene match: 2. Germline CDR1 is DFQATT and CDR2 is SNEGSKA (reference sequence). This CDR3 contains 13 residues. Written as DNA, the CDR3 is TGCAGTGCTAATAGCGGGGCCACAGATACGCAGTATTTT. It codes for CSANSGATDTQYF.

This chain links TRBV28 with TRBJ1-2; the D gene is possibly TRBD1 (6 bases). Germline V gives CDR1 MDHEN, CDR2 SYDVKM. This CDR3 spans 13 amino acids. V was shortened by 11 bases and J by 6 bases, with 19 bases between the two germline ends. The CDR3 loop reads CAGLGQGTDGYTF. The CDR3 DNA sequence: TGTGCCGGACTGGGGCAGGGGACCGATGGCTACACCTTC.

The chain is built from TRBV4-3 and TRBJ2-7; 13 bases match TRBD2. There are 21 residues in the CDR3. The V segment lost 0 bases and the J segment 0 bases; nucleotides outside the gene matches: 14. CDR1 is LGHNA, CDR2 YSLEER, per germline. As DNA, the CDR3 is TGCGCCAGCAGCCAAGAAGCGGCCCGCGGGACTAGCGGGAAGTACTCCTACGAGCAGTACTTC. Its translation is CASSQEAARGTSGKYSYEQYF.

CDR3 DNA sequence: TGTGCCAGCAGTGTCGGGCAGGTCGGCACAGATACGCAGTATTTT. It encodes CASSVGQVGTDTQYF. The chain joins TRBV2 to TRBJ2-3, with no clear D. The length of the CDR3 is 15 residues. Germline V CDR1 and CDR2: SNHLY, FYNNEI. The V and J ends lost 4 bases and 1 base respectively, with 12 bases between them.

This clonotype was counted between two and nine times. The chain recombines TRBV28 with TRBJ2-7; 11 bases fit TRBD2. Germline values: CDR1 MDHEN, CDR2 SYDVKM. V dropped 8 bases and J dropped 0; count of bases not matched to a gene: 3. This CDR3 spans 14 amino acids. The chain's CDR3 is CASETSGISYEQYF. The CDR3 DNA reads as TGTGCCAGCGAGACTAGCGGGATCTCCTACGAGCAGTACTTC. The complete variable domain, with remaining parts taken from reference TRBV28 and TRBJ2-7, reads DVKVTQSSRYLVKRTGEKVFLECVQDMDHENMFWYRQDPGLGLRLIYFSYDVKMKEKGDIPEGYSVSREKKERFSLILESASTNQTSMYLCASETSGISYEQYFGPGTRLTVT.

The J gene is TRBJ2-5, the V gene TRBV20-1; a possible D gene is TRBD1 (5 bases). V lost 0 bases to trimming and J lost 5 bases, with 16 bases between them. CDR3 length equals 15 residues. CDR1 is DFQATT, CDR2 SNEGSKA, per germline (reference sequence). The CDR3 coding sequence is TGCAGTGCTAGAGATCCTATAGGGGTTTTGGAGACCCAGTACTTC. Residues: CSARDPIGVLETQYF.

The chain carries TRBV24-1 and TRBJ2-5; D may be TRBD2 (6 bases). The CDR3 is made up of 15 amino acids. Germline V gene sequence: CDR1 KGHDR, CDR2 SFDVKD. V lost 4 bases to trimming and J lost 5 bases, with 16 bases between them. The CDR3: CATSEIPGGRETQYF. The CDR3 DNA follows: TGTGCCACCAGTGAGATACCTGGAGGGAGGGAGACCCAGTACTTC.

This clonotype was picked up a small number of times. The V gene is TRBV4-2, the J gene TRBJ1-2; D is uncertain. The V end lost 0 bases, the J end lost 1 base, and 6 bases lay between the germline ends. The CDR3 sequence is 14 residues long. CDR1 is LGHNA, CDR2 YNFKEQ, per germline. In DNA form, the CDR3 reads TGTGCCAGCAGCCAAGAACTACGTAACTATGGCTACACCTTC. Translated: CASSQELRNYGYTF.

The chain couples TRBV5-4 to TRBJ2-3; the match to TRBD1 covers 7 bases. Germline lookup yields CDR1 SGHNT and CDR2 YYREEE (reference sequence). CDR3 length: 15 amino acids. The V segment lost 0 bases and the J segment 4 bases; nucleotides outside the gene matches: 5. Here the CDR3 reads CASSLGHRGPDTQYF. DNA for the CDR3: TGTGCCAGCAGCTTGGGGCACAGGGGCCCAGATACGCAGTATTTT.

The CDR3 DNA follows: TGTGCCAGCAGTTACCTCGGTGGGACCTTGAACACTGAAGCTTTCTTT. It specifies CASSYLGGTLNTEAFF. The V gene is TRBV6-2 or TRBV6-3, the J gene TRBJ1-1, with a possible D match to TRBD1 (5 bases). The CDR3 is made up of 16 amino acids. The V and J ends lost 2 bases and 0 bases respectively, with 13 bases between them. Germline CDR1 MNHEY, CDR2 SVGEGT.

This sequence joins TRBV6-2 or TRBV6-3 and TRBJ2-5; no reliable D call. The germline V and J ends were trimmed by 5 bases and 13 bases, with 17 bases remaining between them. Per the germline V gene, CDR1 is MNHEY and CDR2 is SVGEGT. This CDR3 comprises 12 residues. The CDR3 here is CASSPPEQVRYF. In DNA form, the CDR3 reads TGTGCCAGCAGTCCCCCAGAACAAGTACGGTACTTC.

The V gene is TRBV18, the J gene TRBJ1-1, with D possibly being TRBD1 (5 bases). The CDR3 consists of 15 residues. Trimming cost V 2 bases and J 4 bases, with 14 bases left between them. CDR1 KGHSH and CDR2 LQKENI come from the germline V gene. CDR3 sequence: CASSPTAGGGTEAFF. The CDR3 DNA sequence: TGTGCCAGCTCACCAACCGCCGGGGGGGGCACTGAAGCTTTCTTT.

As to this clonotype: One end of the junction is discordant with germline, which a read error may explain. In DNA form, the CDR3 reads TGCAGTGCTCCGTTTACGTGGGGGGGATACCAAGAGACCCAATTCTTC. Translating gives CSAPFTWGGYQETQFF. V usage is TRBV20-1 and J usage is TRBJ2-5; 7 bases match TRBD2. Germline V gene lookup returns CDR1 DFQATT and CDR2 SNEGSKA (reference sequence). The CDR3 is 16 amino acids.

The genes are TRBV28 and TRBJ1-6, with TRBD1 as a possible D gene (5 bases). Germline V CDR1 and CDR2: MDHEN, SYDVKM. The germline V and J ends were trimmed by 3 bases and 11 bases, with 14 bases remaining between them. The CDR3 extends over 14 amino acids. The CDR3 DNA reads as TGTGCCAGCAGTTTTGGGGTTGTAGGGGCACCCCTCCACTTT. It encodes CASSFGVVGAPLHF.

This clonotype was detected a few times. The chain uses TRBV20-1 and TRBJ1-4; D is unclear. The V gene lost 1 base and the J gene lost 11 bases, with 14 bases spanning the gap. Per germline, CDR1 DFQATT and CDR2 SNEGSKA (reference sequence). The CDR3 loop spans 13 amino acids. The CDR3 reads CSARAGNSDKLFF. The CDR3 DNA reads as TGCAGTGCTAGAGCCGGGAATAGCGATAAACTGTTTTTT.